Included here is one T cell receptor beta chain sequence, with context. Its antigen remains unknown. The V gene end was trimmed by 7 bases and the J gene end by 3 bases; junction bases not matched to a gene: 8. CDR1 and CDR2 from the germline V gene are SEHNR and FQNEAQ (reference sequence). The CDR3 contains 15 residues. Profiled with immunoSEQ multiplex PCR; TCRdb holds only in-frame clones, not every one. Here the sample spans roughly 2,500,000 clones, 80% to 95% being singletons. This record belongs to a study of shared clonotypes between healthy human individuals. Overall study results and limits: Non-shared clonotypes showed lower generation probabilities than clonotypes common to all four donors.

V is TRBV7-9 and J is TRBJ2-1, with 8 bases identical to TRBD2. Sequencing used naive CD4+ T cells from PBMCs. Subset: CD45RA+ positively selected. The receptor was isolated from a man between 18 and 29 years old in good health. Some clones in this sample may be carry-over from other donors' samples. This CDR3 reads CASISGTRDYNEQFF. Written as DNA, the CDR3 is TGTGCCAGCATCTCAGGGACTAGGGACTACAATGAGCAGTTCTTC. The full variable domain, completed using reference TRBV7-9 and TRBJ2-1, is DTGVSQNPRHKITKRGQNVTFRCDPISEHNRLYWYRQTLGQGPEFLTYFQNEAQLEKSRLLSDRFSAERPKGSFSTLEIQRTEQGDSAMYLCASISGTRDYNEQFFGPGTRLTVL.